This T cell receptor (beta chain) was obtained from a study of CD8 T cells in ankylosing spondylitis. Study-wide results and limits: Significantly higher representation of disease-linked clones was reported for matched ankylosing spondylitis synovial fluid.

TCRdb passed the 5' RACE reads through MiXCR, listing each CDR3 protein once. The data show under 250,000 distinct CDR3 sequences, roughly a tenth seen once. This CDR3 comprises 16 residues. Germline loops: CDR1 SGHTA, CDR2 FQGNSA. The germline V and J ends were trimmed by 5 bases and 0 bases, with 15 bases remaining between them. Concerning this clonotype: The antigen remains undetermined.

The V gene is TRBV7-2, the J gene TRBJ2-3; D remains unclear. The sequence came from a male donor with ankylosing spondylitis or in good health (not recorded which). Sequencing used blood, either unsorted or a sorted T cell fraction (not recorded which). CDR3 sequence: CASSPPGFTSTDTQYF. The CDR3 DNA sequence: TGTGCCAGCAGCCCCCCCGGTTTTACTAGCACAGATACGCAGTATTTT.